Listed here is a single T cell receptor beta chain. The target antigen is unknown. V was cut by 0 bases and J by 2 bases, with 10 bases left in between. CDR3 size: 16 residues. CDR1 KGHDR and CDR2 SFDVKD come from the germline V gene. The method was immunoSEQ multiplex PCR; TCRdb's version includes in-frame clones alone and lacks a portion of them. The sample lists around 47,000 clones, 72% occurring once. The sample is drawn from a study of vaccination effects on CD4 cells after COVID-19. Around day 10 of culture, CD4+ T cells were separated out. Each participant was given two doses of one vaccine (BNT162b2 or mRNA-1273).

The V gene is TRBV24-1, the J gene TRBJ1-5; no reliable D call. The receptor's source is a human donor who received a COVID-19 vaccine. The sequencing here drew on CD4+ T cells from PBMCs cultured without peptide, taken after COVID-19 vaccination. DNA of the CDR3: TGTGCCACCAGTGATTTGAATAAGGATGGCAATCAGCCCCAGCATTTT. Encoded protein: CATSDLNKDGNQPQHF.